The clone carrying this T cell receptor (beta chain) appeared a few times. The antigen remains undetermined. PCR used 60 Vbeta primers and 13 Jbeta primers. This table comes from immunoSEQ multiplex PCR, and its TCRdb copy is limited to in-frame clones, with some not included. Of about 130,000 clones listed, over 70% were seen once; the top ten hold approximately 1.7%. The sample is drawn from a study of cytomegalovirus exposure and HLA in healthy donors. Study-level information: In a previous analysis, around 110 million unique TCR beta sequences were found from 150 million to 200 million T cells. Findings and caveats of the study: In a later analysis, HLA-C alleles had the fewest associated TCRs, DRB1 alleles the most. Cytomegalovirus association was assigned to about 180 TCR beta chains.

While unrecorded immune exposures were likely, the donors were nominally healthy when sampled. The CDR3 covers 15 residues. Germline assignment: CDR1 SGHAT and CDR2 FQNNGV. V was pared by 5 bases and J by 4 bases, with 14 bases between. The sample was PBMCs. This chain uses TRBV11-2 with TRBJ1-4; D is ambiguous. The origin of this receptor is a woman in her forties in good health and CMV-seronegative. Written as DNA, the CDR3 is TGTGCCAGCAGCATCCGACATGGATTTAATGAAAAACTGTTTTTT. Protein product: CASSIRHGFNEKLFF.